These 32 T cell receptor beta chains came from one sample sequenced in a study of OX40 agonist ivuxolimab in advanced cancers. Only in-frame clones appear in the TCRdb table, and some are missing; sequencing was by immunoSEQ multiplex PCR. The sample yields roughly 18,000 clones, about 80% seen once. The sample here was CD4+ or CD8+ T cells sorted from blood, taken in a trial of the OX40 agonist ivuxolimab. These receptors all come from an adult with an advanced solid tumor such as melanoma, head and neck, liver or kidney cancer.

A single count supports this clone. This chain joins TRBV11-2 and TRBJ2-3; D is perhaps TRBD1 or TRBD2 (5 bases each). Per germline, CDR1 SGHAT and CDR2 FQNNGV. This CDR3 comprises 15 residues. The V and J ends lost 1 base and 2 bases respectively, with 10 bases between them. The CDR3 region is CASSLGLGATDTQYF. The CDR3, as DNA: TGTGCCAGCAGCTTAGGTCTCGGGGCCACAGATACGCAGTATTTT.

This clone showed up just a few times. The rearrangement uses TRBV23-1 and TRBJ1-1; 7 positions agree with TRBD1. TRBV23-1 is an ORF, and what it does is uncertain. The length of the CDR3 is 13 residues. V shed 8 bases and J 5 bases; nucleotides not matched to a gene: 8. CDR3 protein: CASGSTGITEAFF. The CDR3 nucleotides read TGCGCCAGCGGGTCGACAGGGATTACTGAAGCTTTCTTT.

This clone has a handful of counts. The chain combines TRBV10-3 with TRBJ2-5; D uncertain. This CDR3 has 12 amino acids. The V gene lost 2 bases and the J gene lost 4 bases, with 5 bases spanning the gap. Germline CDR1 and CDR2: ENHRY and SYGVKD. CDR3 residues: CAISEKGETQYF. Here the CDR3 DNA reads TGTGCCATCAGTGAGAAAGGAGAGACCCAGTACTTC.

This clone was recorded once. This sequence joins TRBV5-1 and TRBJ1-4; D remains unclear. V lost 0 bases and J lost 0, with 6 bases in between. Looked up from germline, CDR1 is SGHRS and CDR2 is YFSETQ. The CDR3 loop spans 15 amino acids. The CDR3 region is CASSLVSATNEKLFF. For the CDR3, the DNA is TGCGCCAGCAGCTTGGTATCTGCAACTAATGAAAAACTGTTTTTT.

The J gene is TRBJ1-4, the V gene TRBV18; 9 bases align to TRBD1. V gave up 3 bases and J gave up 4 bases; unmatched junction bases: 0. CDR1 and CDR2 from the germline V gene are KGHSH and LQKENI. This CDR3 comprises 14 residues. Here the CDR3 DNA reads TGTGCCAGCTCACCGGGACAGGGTAATGAAAAACTGTTTTTT. This sequence encodes CASSPGQGNEKLFF. Filled out from reference TRBV18 and TRBJ1-4, the complete variable domain reads NAGVMQNPRHLVRRRGQEARLRCSPMKGHSHVYWYRQLPEEGLKFMVYLQKENIIDESGMPKERFSAEFPKEGPSILRIQQVVRGDSAAYFCASSPGQGNEKLFFGSGTQLSVL.

V is TRBV7-2 and J is TRBJ2-2, with a tentative D call TRBD2 (5 bases). The CDR3 runs to 16 residues. Per germline, CDR1 SGHTA and CDR2 FQGNSA. Trimming shortened V by 1 base and J by 7 bases, and 16 bases separated the two germline ends. DNA of the CDR3: TGTGCCAGCAGCTTAGGAGGGTGGAGGATTGGCGGGGAGCTGTTTTTT. This codes for CASSLGGWRIGGELFF.

The chain is built from TRBV28 and TRBJ2-7, with 8 bases lining up with TRBD2. Germline values: CDR1 MDHEN, CDR2 SYDVKM. The CDR3 extends over 14 amino acids. Trimming at V came to 6 bases and at J to 9 bases, leaving 13 bases not matched to a gene. The CDR3 coding sequence is TGTGCCAGCAGAACCGACGGGAGGGGTGATGCGCAGTACTTC. Its protein is CASRTDGRGDAQYF.

This rearrangement joins TRBV30 to TRBJ2-5; no clear D. CDR1 and CDR2 (germline): GTSNPN, SVGIG (reference sequence). V was cut by 1 base and J by 7 bases, with 10 bases left in between. The CDR3 spans 12 residues. The CDR3 DNA reads TGTGCCTGGAGTGAAAGCCCAGGGACCCAGTACTTC. Translated, it gives CAWSESPGTQYF.

V usage is TRBV7-2 and J usage is TRBJ2-3; 9 bases match TRBD2. The CDR3 is 16 amino acids. Germline values: CDR1 SGHTA, CDR2 FQGNSA. V gave up 2 bases and J gave up 4 bases; unmatched junction bases: 7. The CDR3 DNA reads TGTGCCAGCAGCTTACGGCGGGGGGGCCGGGCAGATACGCAGTATTTT. It translates to CASSLRRGGRADTQYF.

This chain joins TRBV28 and TRBJ2-1, with D possibly TRBD2 on 7 matching bases. Germline CDR1 MDHEN, CDR2 SYDVKM. Trimming shortened V by 5 bases and J by 6 bases, and 20 bases separated the two germline ends. The CDR3 is 16 amino acids. The chain's CDR3 is CASSPSGAGVFNEQFF. The DNA of the CDR3 is TGTGCCAGCAGTCCTTCGGGGGCGGGAGTCTTCAATGAGCAGTTCTTC. Full variable domain (outside the CDR3, taken from reference TRBV28 and TRBJ2-1): DVKVTQSSRYLVKRTGEKVFLECVQDMDHENMFWYRQDPGLGLRLIYFSYDVKMKEKGDIPEGYSVSREKKERFSLILESASTNQTSMYLCASSPSGAGVFNEQFFGPGTRLTVL.

The chain uses TRBV7-6 and TRBJ1-1; 9 nucleotides match TRBD1. There are 15 residues in the CDR3. CDR1 is SGHVS, CDR2 FNYEAQ, per germline. The J segment lost 4 bases and the V segment lost 1 base, leaving 4 bases of the junction unmatched. The CDR3 is CASSLGKQGATEAFF. CDR3 DNA: TGTGCCAGCAGCTTAGGAAAACAGGGGGCCACTGAAGCTTTCTTT.

J is TRBJ2-7 and V is TRBV28; weak D call: TRBD1 (5 bases). V was pared by 6 bases and J by 3 bases, with 9 bases between. The CDR3 is 12 residues long. CDR1 and CDR2 from the germline V gene are MDHEN and SYDVKM. The CDR3 loop reads CASRRQNYEQYF. Written as DNA, the CDR3 is TGTGCCAGCAGGCGACAGAACTACGAGCAGTACTTC.

In regard to this clone: A read error may explain this, as a much larger clone is one base away. Other DNA sequences in this specimen translate into the identical CDR3. This chain uses TRBV28 with TRBJ1-1, with unresolved D. This CDR3 has 12 residues. Germline V lookup: CDR1 MDHEN, CDR2 SYDVKM. Trimming left V 2 bases short and J 2 bases short, with 3 bases between. For the CDR3, the DNA is TGTGCCAGCAGTTTACCAAACACTGAAGCTTTCTTT. It is translated as CASSLPNTEAFF.

The V and J genes are TRBV18 and TRBJ1-5; D is undetermined. Germline V gene sequence: CDR1 KGHSH, CDR2 LQKENI. This CDR3 has 16 residues. Trimming took 3 bases from V and 1 from J, leaving 13 bases between them. CDR3 residues: CASSPGILVSNQPQHF. CDR3 DNA: TGTGCCAGCTCACCTGGGATTCTGGTGAGCAATCAGCCCCAGCATTTT.

This clone has only one observation. V and J are TRBV18 and TRBJ2-7; 10 nucleotides line up with TRBD1. V shed 6 bases and J 4 bases; nucleotides not matched to a gene: 12. This CDR3 is built from 16 residues. Germline loops: CDR1 KGHSH, CDR2 LQKENI. The DNA for the CDR3 is TGTGCCAGCTCGCAAGGAGCGACAGGGGGCGGGTACGAGCAGTACTTC. Translating gives CASSQGATGGGYEQYF.

The chain employs TRBV19 and TRBJ2-3; 7 bases align to TRBD2. Germline-derived CDR1 and CDR2 are LNHDA and SQIVND (reference sequence). This CDR3 contains 13 residues. V dropped 10 bases and J dropped 0; count of bases not matched to a gene: 4. The CDR3 DNA follows: TGTGCCACCCGAGCGGGAAGCACAGATACGCAGTATTTT. This gives the protein CATRAGSTDTQYF.

A single count supports this clone. V is TRBV18 and J is TRBJ2-3; 7 nucleotides match TRBD2. Trimming cost V 3 bases and J 4 bases; bases outside gene matches: 13. CDR1 and CDR2 from the germline V gene are KGHSH and LQKENI. CDR3 length: 17 amino acids. CDR3 nucleotides: TGTGCCAGCTCACCCAGTAAATGGGGGGGAGGCGCAGATACGCAGTATTTT. Its protein product is CASSPSKWGGGADTQYF.

This chain joins TRBV5-6 and TRBJ2-4, with D unclear. This CDR3 is built from 14 residues. The V gene's germline CDR1 is SGHDT and CDR2 YYEEEE. V was pared by 4 bases and J by 1 base, with 9 bases between. CDR3 sequence (DNA): TGTGCCAGCAGCCCCCCCTCGGCCAAAAACATTCAGTACTTC. This gives the protein CASSPPSAKNIQYF.

This clone was counted once. The chain links TRBV4-3 to TRBJ1-4, with TRBD1 identical over 7 bases. The CDR3 covers 15 residues. Germline V CDR1 and CDR2: LGHNA, YSLEER. Trimming removed 4 bases from V and 4 bases from J; junction bases left unmatched: 6. CDR3 sequence reads: CASSLEGGVNEKLFF. CDR3 coding DNA: TGCGCCAGCAGCCTTGAAGGGGGCGTTAATGAAAAACTGTTTTTT.

This chain links TRBV2 with TRBJ1-5; D is unclear. The CDR3 has 15 amino acids. The germline V gene encodes CDR1 SNHLY and CDR2 FYNNEI. V dropped 6 bases and J dropped 0 bases, with 12 bases sitting between them. The CDR3 is CASRAEGHSNQPQHF. The CDR3 DNA is TGTGCCAGCAGGGCGGAGGGTCATAGCAATCAGCCCCAGCATTTT. Complete variable domain (other parts from reference TRBV2 and TRBJ1-5): EPEVTQTPSHQVTQMGQEVILRCVPISNHLYFYWYRQILGQKVEFLVSFYNNEISEKSEIFDDQFSVERPDGSNFTLKIRSTKLEDSAMYFCASRAEGHSNQPQHFGDGTRLSIL.

This chain links TRBV11-2 with TRBJ2-1; TRBD2 aligns across 7 bases. CDR3 size: 16 residues. The trim removed 5 bases at V and 2 bases at J, leaving 9 bases unmatched. CDR1 and CDR2 (germline): SGHAT, FQNNGV. CDR3 DNA sequence: TGTGCCAGCAGCCTCCTACCACGGGGGGCCTACAATGAGCAGTTCTTC. Translated, it gives CASSLLPRGAYNEQFF.

This chain joins TRBV5-1 and TRBJ2-7; 7 bases match TRBD2. The germline gives CDR1 SGHRS, CDR2 YFSETQ. The junction had 7 bases not matched to a gene; V was cut back by 0 bases and J by 1 base. CDR3 length: 16 residues. The CDR3 nucleotides read TGCGCCAGCAGCTTGGGAGCGGGACCGGCGTCCTACGAGCAGTACTTC. It specifies CASSLGAGPASYEQYF.

This chain links TRBV7-2 with TRBJ2-7; D is unclear. V lost 7 bases and J lost 4, with 11 bases in between. Germline V gene sequence: CDR1 SGHTA, CDR2 FQGNSA. The CDR3 consists of 12 residues. The CDR3 sequence is CASTLSFYEQYF. For the CDR3, the DNA is TGTGCCAGCACCCTCTCGTTTTACGAGCAGTACTTC. Supplemented by reference TRBV7-2 and TRBJ2-7, the full variable domain reads GAGVSQSPSNKVTEKGKDVELRCDPISGHTALYWYRQSLGQGLEFLIYFQGNSAPDKSGLPSDRFSAERTGGSVSTLTIQRTQQEDSAVYLCASTLSFYEQYFGPGTRLTVT.

The V gene is TRBV28, the J gene TRBJ1-3; 9 bases are a match to TRBD1. V shed 6 bases and J 0 bases; nucleotides not matched to a gene: 9. This CDR3 region has 17 residues. The germline V gene encodes CDR1 MDHEN and CDR2 SYDVKM. Here the CDR3 reads CASRSPGQGFSGNTIYF. In nucleotides, the CDR3 is TGTGCCAGCAGATCCCCGGGACAGGGTTTCTCTGGAAACACCATATATTTT.

The chain carries TRBV5-1 and TRBJ2-7; TRBD2 matches at 7 bases. V lost 0 bases and J lost 4; bases outside the gene matches: 4. The CDR3 runs 14 residues. Germline CDR1 reads SGHRS; CDR2 reads YFSETQ. CDR3: CASSLDPSGYEQYF. CDR3 in DNA: TGCGCCAGCAGCTTGGATCCTAGCGGTTACGAGCAGTACTTC.

With respect to this clone: The CDR3 does not end in the conserved phenylalanine or tryptophan, so this is likely a read error. No DNA is shown, since the ends of the CDR3 on it are uncertain; the CDR3 is the one TCRdb lists. This chain links TRBV15 with TRBJ2-3; TRBD1, the table's D call, was not compared with the DNA. The CDR3 is 11 residues long, ends included. Germline assignment: CDR1 LNHNV and CDR2 YYDKDF (reference sequence). The CDR3 reads CGQERLVGKGV.

The chain recombines TRBV2 with TRBJ2-2; 13 positions match TRBD2. From germline, CDR1 is SNHLY and CDR2 FYNNEI. Trimming took 7 bases from V and 7 from J; bases not matched to a gene: 9. This CDR3 is 16 amino acids long. CDR3 loop: CASTLLAGGRGGELFF. The CDR3, as DNA: TGTGCCAGCACCCTACTAGCGGGGGGGCGTGGCGGGGAGCTGTTTTTT.

The V and J genes are TRBV7-2 and TRBJ2-3; D is undetermined. Germline V lookup: CDR1 SGHTA, CDR2 FQGNSA. The CDR3 extends over 15 amino acids. V was clipped by 1 base and J by 1 base, with 9 bases between them. This CDR3 reads CASSLVASGTDTQYF. CDR3 sequence (DNA): TGTGCCAGCAGCTTAGTGGCGTCGGGCACAGATACGCAGTATTTT.

The chain uses TRBV18 and TRBJ2-1; 10 bases align to TRBD2. Germline CDR1 is KGHSH and CDR2 is LQKENI. The CDR3 is 17 residues long. Trimming at V came to 0 bases and at J to 6 bases, leaving 8 bases not matched to a gene. The CDR3 loop is CASSPPPVTSGINEQFF. CDR3 DNA sequence: TGTGCCAGCTCACCACCTCCTGTAACTAGCGGGATCAATGAGCAGTTCTTC.

Sample share makes this clone medium-sized. J is TRBJ2-7 and V is TRBV4-2, with TRBD1 identical over 8 bases. The germline CDR1 and CDR2 sequences are LGHNA and YNFKEQ. This CDR3 spans 18 amino acids. Trimming cost V 2 bases and J 5 bases; bases outside gene matches: 17. The DNA for the CDR3 is TGTGCCAGCAGCCAATCCGTCCCGGGACAGGCTATGGTCAACGAGCAGTACTTC. Translating gives CASSQSVPGQAMVNEQYF.

This clone was observed once. Distinct nucleotide sequences in the sample also encode this CDR3. This chain connects TRBV27 to TRBJ2-5; 9 bases map to TRBD2. From germline, CDR1 is MNHEY and CDR2 SMNVEV (reference sequence). The V segment lost 5 bases and the J segment 1 base; nucleotides outside the gene matches: 11. The CDR3 has 17 residues. CDR3 DNA sequence: TGTGCCAGCAGTCCTTCGGGGCTAGCGGGGCCCCAAGAGACCCAGTACTTC. It encodes CASSPSGLAGPQETQYF.

This clone has only one observation. This chain uses TRBV5-4 with TRBJ1-1; 10 bases are shared with TRBD1. Losses at the gene ends were 3 bases for V and 2 bases for J; bases not matched to a gene: 4. The germline V gene encodes CDR1 SGHNT and CDR2 YYREEE (reference sequence). The CDR3 extends over 15 amino acids. The CDR3, as DNA: TGTGCCAGCAGCTCCGGACAGGGGGTCAACACTGAAGCTTTCTTT. This encodes CASSSGQGVNTEAFF.